The clone carrying this TCR beta chain was recorded a few times. This entry belongs to a study of blood T cell repertoires in COVID-19. Study in general: Sites across the United States, Italy and Spain contributed samples from acute and convalescent COVID-19.

Using immunoSEQ multiplex PCR, the repertoire was profiled, and TCRdb retains in-frame clones only, with some absent. Of fewer than 350,000 clones listed, 70% to 90% are singletons. Germline V gene data show CDR1 as SGDLS and CDR2 as YYNGEE. With 0 bases removed from V and 0 bases from J, the gap between germline ends came to 7 bases. There are 14 residues in the CDR3. This chain links TRBV9 with TRBJ2-7; D gene unclear. The sequenced sample consisted of peripheral blood. The clonotype originates from a woman younger than 45 with COVID-19, enrolled during active disease. CDR3 protein: CASSVGGSSYEQYF. CDR3 DNA: TGTGCCAGCAGCGTAGGTGGCAGCTCCTACGAGCAGTACTTC. Full variable domain (outside the CDR3, taken from reference TRBV9 and TRBJ2-7): DSGVTQTPKHLITATGQRVTLRCSPRSGDLSVYWYQQSLDQGLQFLIQYYNGEERAKGNILERFSAQQFPDLHSELNLSSLELGDSALYFCASSVGGSSYEQYFGPGTRLTVT.